The clone carrying this T cell receptor beta chain was observed many times. The sample originates from a study of T cell repertoires in cytomegalovirus infection. The CDR3 runs to 18 residues. The germline CDR1 and CDR2 sequences are MNHEY and SMNVEV (reference sequence). V gave up 6 bases and J gave up 3 bases, with 24 bases separating them. TCRdb reanalysed the reads using MiXCR and keeps one entry per CDR3 protein. The data show just under 300,000 distinct CDR3 sequences, 9.6% seen once. The chain couples TRBV27 to TRBJ2-1; tentatively, D is TRBD1 or TRBD2 (5 bases each). The source material was PBMCs. The TCR sequence derives from a human donor in good health (CMV status not recorded). Some clones in this sample may be carry-over from other donors' samples. The chain's CDR3 is CASSPLTGGTTRYNEQFF. Written as DNA, the CDR3 is TGTGCCAGCAGCCCGCTGACTGGGGGAACCACGCGCTACAATGAGCAGTTCTTC.